Given below is one TCR beta chain in context. These data are taken from a study of T cell changes during pregnancy in multiple sclerosis. V was cut by 7 bases and J by 6 bases, with 18 bases left in between. The length of the CDR3 is 15 residues. Germline V gives CDR1 SNHLY, CDR2 FYNNEI. Here immunoSEQ multiplex PCR was the method, and the copy in TCRdb shows in-frame clones only, minus some. The table lists over 50,000 clones, 80% to 90% of them singletons. The receptor was derived from a human donor whose cells served as feeder cells for cultures in a pregnancy study. The gene calls are TRBV2 and TRBJ2-2; TRBD1 might be the D (6 bases). The specimen was peripheral blood from another person, used as feeder cells. The CDR3 nucleotides read TGTGCCAGCACGGTCGGCAGGGGTTTGGCCGGGGAGCTGTTTTTT. Translation gives CASTVGRGLAGELFF.